This TCR beta chain comes out of a study of beta chain features in type 1 diabetes. Whole-study context: No age, gender or cell yield differences were seen between patients and healthy donors. Study results and caveats: Lower insertion and higher deletion counts appeared at VDJ junctions in type 1 diabetes patients. A closer apparent resemblance between naive, central memory and Treg TCRB repertoires was seen in patients than in healthy donors.

The germline gives CDR1 SGHVS, CDR2 FQNEAQ. The CDR3 length is 15 residues. Trimming removed 5 bases from V and 1 base from J, with 15 bases in between. As every portion of the isolated RNA was reverse transcribed, the sequencing read expressed TCRB transcripts. Only in-frame clones appear in the TCRdb table, and some are missing; sequencing was by immunoSEQ multiplex PCR. The table lists 300,000 or so clones, 6.5% to 10% of them singletons, with roughly 0.44% in the top ten. Concerning this clone itself: No antigen is known for it.

The source of this sequence is a woman between 18 and 29 years old in good health. The chain employs TRBV7-8 and TRBJ2-7; no definite D call. Sequenced input: central memory CD4+ T cells from blood. CDR3 coding DNA: TGTGCCAGCAGCCCCCAGGCTGCCACGTCCTACGAGCAGTACTTC. Residues: CASSPQAATSYEQYF.